Below, 24 T cell receptor beta chains from the same sample are listed, as sequenced in a study of beta chain features in type 1 diabetes. cDNA synthesis used the whole RNA isolate, giving expressed TCRB sequences. Sequencing used immunoSEQ multiplex PCR; TCRdb keeps in-frame clones, though not all of them. The sample has some 45,000 clones; roughly 49% are singletons. Sequenced: Tregs from blood. The receptors stem from a woman under 30 in good health.

The chain is built from TRBV15 and TRBJ1-6; D remains unclear. V dropped 6 bases and J dropped 0 bases, with 6 bases sitting between them. The CDR3 has 14 amino acids. Germline assignment: CDR1 LNHNV and CDR2 YYDKDF (reference sequence). This chain's CDR3 is CATSGSSYNSPLHF. The CDR3 DNA sequence: TGTGCCACCAGTGGGAGCTCCTATAATTCACCCCTCCACTTT.

This chain connects TRBV28 to TRBJ2-6, with 7 bases fitting TRBD2. The CDR3 runs 14 residues. The junction had 3 bases not matched to a gene; V was cut back by 8 bases and J by 2 bases. CDR1 MDHEN and CDR2 SYDVKM come from the germline V gene. CDR3 sequence reads: CASAGTTGANVLTF. CDR3 nucleotide sequence: TGTGCCAGCGCTGGGACTACTGGGGCCAACGTCCTGACTTTC.

This clone was counted between two and nine times. This chain joins TRBV18 and TRBJ1-4; D uncertain. In germline, CDR1 is KGHSH, CDR2 LQKENI. V lost 1 base and J 0 bases, leaving 3 bases between the germline ends. The CDR3 length is 14 residues. CDR3 nucleotides: TGTGCCAGCTCACCACTAGCAACTAATGAAAAACTGTTTTTT. Its protein is CASSPLATNEKLFF.

The rearrangement uses TRBV7-2 and TRBJ1-1; D might be TRBD1 (6 bases). Germline-derived CDR1 and CDR2 are SGHTA and FQGNSA. This CDR3 has 16 amino acids. V was shortened by 1 base and J by 1 base, with 13 bases between the two germline ends. DNA of the CDR3: TGTGCCAGCAGCTTAGACTGGGGGCGCCGGAACACTGAAGCTTTCTTT. Its protein is CASSLDWGRRNTEAFF.

The chain employs TRBV9 and TRBJ1-5; 8 nucleotides agree with TRBD1. Germline V gives CDR1 SGDLS, CDR2 YYNGEE. This CDR3 has 15 amino acids. J lost 4 bases, V lost 3 bases, and 6 bases had no gene match. CDR3 nucleotide sequence: TGTGCCAGCAGCGAAATGACAGGGGCAAATCAGCCCCAGCATTTT. It encodes CASSEMTGANQPQHF.

This clone was seen a handful of times. The gene calls are TRBV25-1 and TRBJ2-1, with D uncertain. This CDR3 comprises 12 residues. V gave up 3 bases and J gave up 5 bases, with 5 bases separating them. Germline CDR1 reads MGHDK; CDR2 reads SYGVNS. The CDR3 region is CASSDRNNEQFF. CDR3 DNA sequence: TGTGCCAGCAGTGACAGAAACAATGAGCAGTTCTTC.

The chain carries TRBV5-1 and TRBJ2-2; 13 positions agree with TRBD2. CDR1 and CDR2 (germline): SGHRS, YFSETQ. The CDR3 loop spans 17 amino acids. Unmatched junction bases numbered 9, after V lost 5 bases and J lost 5 bases. CDR3 in amino acids: CASRIGLAGEETGELFF. The DNA of the CDR3 is TGCGCCAGCAGGATCGGACTAGCGGGAGAAGAAACCGGGGAGCTGTTTTTT.

This clone appeared a few times. The rearrangement uses TRBV4-1 and TRBJ2-1, with D possibly matching TRBD1 (5 bases). V gave up 4 bases and J gave up 3 bases, with 13 bases separating them. From germline, CDR1 is MGHRA and CDR2 YSYEKL. The CDR3 sequence is 15 residues long. CDR3 nucleotide sequence: TGCGCCAGCAGCCCGTTAGGGGCTCGCTACAATGAGCAGTTCTTC. Translated: CASSPLGARYNEQFF.

The rearrangement uses TRBV5-4 and TRBJ1-2, with 9 bases matching TRBD1. V was clipped by 3 bases and J by 2 bases; unmatched bases: 5. This CDR3 spans 15 amino acids. Looked up from germline, CDR1 is SGHNT and CDR2 is YYREEE (reference sequence). The CDR3 sequence is CASSSGTGKNYGYTF. The CDR3 nucleotides read TGTGCCAGCAGCTCCGGGACAGGGAAGAACTATGGCTACACCTTC. Full variable domain (outside the CDR3, taken from reference TRBV5-4 and TRBJ1-2): ETGVTQSPTHLIKTRGQQVTLRCSSQSGHNTVSWYQQALGQGPQFIFQYYREEENGRGNFPPRFSGLQFPNYSSELNVNALELDDSALYLCASSSGTGKNYGYTFGSGTRLTVV.

This clone was seen a few times. The CDR3 region is CASSSTGDEQFF. CDR3 in DNA: TGTGCCAGCTCATCAACAGGGGATGAGCAGTTCTTC. The V call is TRBV18, the J call TRBJ2-1; 7 nucleotides align to TRBD1. Trimming cost V 5 bases and J 8 bases; bases outside gene matches: 3. Germline V gene sequence: CDR1 KGHSH, CDR2 LQKENI. This CDR3 has 12 amino acids.

The V gene is TRBV7-8, the J gene TRBJ2-1, with D tentatively TRBD1 (6 bases). The CDR3 is 17 amino acids. V lost 3 bases and J 7 bases, leaving 22 bases between the germline ends. Germline CDR1 reads SGHVS; CDR2 reads FQNEAQ. The CDR3 DNA reads TGTGCCAGCAGCTTGGGGGCCGACCCGGGCTCTCCGAATGAGCAGTTCTTC. It specifies CASSLGADPGSPNEQFF. Full variable domain (remainder filled in from reference TRBV7-8 and TRBJ2-1): GAGVSQSPRYKVAKRGQDVALRCDPISGHVSLFWYQQALGQGPEFLTYFQNEAQLDKSGLPSDRFFAERPEGSVSTLKIQRTQQEDSAVYLCASSLGADPGSPNEQFFGPGTRLTVL.

J is TRBJ1-2 and V is TRBV10-3; 8 nucleotides align to TRBD1. This CDR3 is built from 14 residues. Germline V gene data show CDR1 as ENHRY and CDR2 as SYGVKD. The V gene end was trimmed by 6 bases and the J gene end by 2 bases; junction bases not matched to a gene: 5. The CDR3 reads CAIRPQGANYGYTF. CDR3 DNA: TGTGCCATCAGGCCCCAGGGGGCCAACTATGGCTACACCTTC.

This clone has only a few counts. One end of the junction varies from germline; a read error may be responsible. DNA of the CDR3: TGTGCCGGCAGACAGGGACCTGTGGAAAAACTGTTTTTT. This translates into CAGRQGPVEKLFF. The chain joins TRBV7-9 to TRBJ1-4, with TRBD1 matching over 7 bases. The CDR3 runs 13 residues. In germline, CDR1 is SEHNR, CDR2 FQNEAQ (reference sequence). Supplemented by reference TRBV7-9 and TRBJ1-4, the full variable domain reads DTGVSQNPRHKITKRGQNVTFRCDPISEHNRLYWYRQTLGQGPEFLTYFQNEAQLEKSRLLSDRFSAERPKGSFSTLEIQRTEQGDSAMYLCAGRQGPVEKLFFGSGTQLSVL.

This clone was counted only a few times. This chain links TRBV5-1 with TRBJ2-3; the D gene is possibly TRBD1 (6 bases). Per germline, CDR1 SGHRS and CDR2 YFSETQ. Trimming cost V 4 bases and J 5 bases, with 8 bases left between them. CDR3 length equals 12 residues. The CDR3 sequence is CASSRQEDTQYF. DNA of the CDR3: TGCGCCAGCAGCCGACAGGAAGATACGCAGTATTTT.

This clone was found a few times. CDR3 in amino acids: CASSQGQGSYGYTF. The CDR3 region has the DNA TGCGCCAGCAGCCAAGGACAGGGAAGCTATGGCTACACCTTC. The V call is TRBV4-1, the J call TRBJ1-2, with 7 bases lining up with TRBD1. The CDR3 loop spans 14 amino acids. With V trimmed by 1 base and J by 4 bases, 3 bases remained unmatched. Germline CDR1 MGHRA, CDR2 YSYEKL.

The chain joins TRBV29-1 to TRBJ1-1; 7 bases are a match to TRBD1. The CDR3 contains 13 residues. Germline lookup yields CDR1 SQVTM and CDR2 ANQGSEA. Germline trimming cut 7 bases from V and 2 bases from J; bases unmatched to any gene: 7. The DNA for the CDR3 is TGCAGCGCTCGGACAGGTCAAAACACTGAAGCTTTCTTT. Translation gives CSARTGQNTEAFF.

This clone showed up just a few times. V usage is TRBV18 and J usage is TRBJ2-1; TRBD1 matches at 8 bases. This CDR3 contains 17 residues. J was trimmed by 3 bases and V by 0 bases; bases with no gene match: 7. CDR1 and CDR2 from the germline V gene are KGHSH and LQKENI. CDR3 nucleotide sequence: TGTGCCAGCTCACCACCGAGCCTGGACAGGGTCTACAATGAGCAGTTCTTC. Translation gives CASSPPSLDRVYNEQFF.

This clone showed up just a few times. This sequence joins TRBV6-5 and TRBJ2-4, with 8 bases identical to TRBD2. V gave up 6 bases and J gave up 10 bases; unmatched junction bases: 14. Germline V lookup: CDR1 MNHEY, CDR2 SVGAGI. The CDR3 has 15 residues. CDR3 in DNA: TGTGCCAGCAGGGGACATAGCGGGACCAGGAGGATTCAGTACTTC. Its protein product is CASRGHSGTRRIQYF.

This chain uses TRBV9 with TRBJ2-7; no firm D call. Deletions cut 5 bases from V and 3 bases from J, with 6 bases between. Per the germline V gene, CDR1 is SGDLS and CDR2 is YYNGEE. The CDR3 totals 11 residues. This CDR3 reads CASRHFYEQYF. In DNA, the CDR3 is TGTGCCAGCAGGCACTTCTACGAGCAGTACTTC. The variable domain in full, completed from reference TRBV9 and TRBJ2-7, reads DSGVTQTPKHLITATGQRVTLRCSPRSGDLSVYWYQQSLDQGLQFLIQYYNGEERAKGNILERFSAQQFPDLHSELNLSSLELGDSALYFCASRHFYEQYFGPGTRLTVT.

This clone was counted between two and nine times. The V and J genes are TRBV19 and TRBJ1-2, with D unclear. Between the trimmed V and J ends, which lost 6 bases and 8 bases, there was a span of 13 bases. From germline, CDR1 is LNHDA and CDR2 SQIVND (reference sequence). This CDR3 contains 12 residues. CDR3 loop: CASSPTRGGYTF. CDR3 in DNA: TGTGCCAGTAGCCCTACACGGGGAGGCTACACCTTC.

The chain joins TRBV18 to TRBJ2-3; tentative D call: TRBD1 (5 bases). The germline CDR1 and CDR2 sequences are KGHSH and LQKENI. CDR3 length: 14 amino acids. Trimming cost V 2 bases and J 6 bases, with 12 bases left between them. The CDR3 DNA sequence: TGTGCCAGCTCACCAGGCGCAGGGCGCGATACGCAGTATTTT. Translated, it gives CASSPGAGRDTQYF.

The CDR3 region is CASSLDRNEQFF. CDR3 DNA: TGTGCCAGCAGCTTGGACAGAAATGAGCAGTTCTTC. V gene TRBV5-4 combines with J gene TRBJ2-1; D is unresolved. Germline values: CDR1 SGHNT, CDR2 YYREEE (reference sequence). The CDR3 sequence is 12 residues long. The ends were cut back, 0 bases at V and 7 bases at J, with 5 bases in the middle.

The gene calls are TRBV5-6 and TRBJ2-4; D perhaps matches TRBD1 (5 bases). The CDR3 is 15 residues long. The germline gives CDR1 SGHDT, CDR2 YYEEEE. The V gene lost 0 bases and the J gene lost 8 bases, with 15 bases spanning the gap. CDR3 coding DNA: TGTGCCAGCAGCTTGGTGGGGCTAGTTTCTTACATTCAGTACTTC. It encodes CASSLVGLVSYIQYF.

This clone was seen only a few times. The chain joins TRBV29-1 to TRBJ2-3; 8 nucleotides match TRBD1. Germline V gene sequence: CDR1 SQVTM, CDR2 ANQGSEA. Germline trimming cut 7 bases from V and 5 bases from J; bases unmatched to any gene: 11. The CDR3 consists of 14 residues. This CDR3 is CSGLLDRVEDTQYF. The CDR3 coding sequence is TGCAGCGGCCTCTTGGACAGGGTGGAAGATACGCAGTATTTT.